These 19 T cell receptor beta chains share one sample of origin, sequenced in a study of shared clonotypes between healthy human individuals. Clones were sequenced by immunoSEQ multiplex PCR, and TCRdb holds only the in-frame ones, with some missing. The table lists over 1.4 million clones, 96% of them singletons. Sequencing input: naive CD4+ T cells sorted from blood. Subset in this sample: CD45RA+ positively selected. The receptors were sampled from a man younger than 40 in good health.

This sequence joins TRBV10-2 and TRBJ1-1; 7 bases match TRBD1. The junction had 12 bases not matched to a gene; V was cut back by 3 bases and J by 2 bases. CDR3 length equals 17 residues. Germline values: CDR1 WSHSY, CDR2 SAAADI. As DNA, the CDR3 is TGCGCCAGCAGTGAACACAGGGGTCTCTCGCGTAACACTGAAGCTTTCTTT. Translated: CASSEHRGLSRNTEAFF.

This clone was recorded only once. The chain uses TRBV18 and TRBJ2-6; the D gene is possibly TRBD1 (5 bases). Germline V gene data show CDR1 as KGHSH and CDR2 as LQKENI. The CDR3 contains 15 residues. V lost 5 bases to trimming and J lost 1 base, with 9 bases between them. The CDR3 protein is CASSASGSGANVLTF. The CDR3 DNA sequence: TGTGCCAGCTCAGCTTCAGGGTCTGGGGCCAACGTCCTGACTTTC. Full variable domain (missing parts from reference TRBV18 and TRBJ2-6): NAGVMQNPRHLVRRRGQEARLRCSPMKGHSHVYWYRQLPEEGLKFMVYLQKENIIDESGMPKERFSAEFPKEGPSILRIQQVVRGDSAAYFCASSASGSGANVLTFGAGSRLTVL.

The CDR3 spells CASSPPDPKPPTTIYF. The CDR3 bases are TGTGCCAGCTCACCACCGGATCCGAAACCCCCAACCACCATATATTTT. This rearrangement joins TRBV18 to TRBJ1-3; D is unresolved. V shed 0 bases and J shed 9 bases, with 18 bases lying between them. Germline loops: CDR1 KGHSH, CDR2 LQKENI. This CDR3 contains 16 residues.

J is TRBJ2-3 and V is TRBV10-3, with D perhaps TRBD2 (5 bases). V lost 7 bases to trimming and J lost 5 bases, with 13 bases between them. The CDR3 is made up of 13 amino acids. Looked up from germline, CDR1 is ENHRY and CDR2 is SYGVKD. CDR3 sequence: CAIKGGLEDTQYF. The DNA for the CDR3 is TGTGCCATCAAAGGAGGACTCGAAGATACGCAGTATTTT.

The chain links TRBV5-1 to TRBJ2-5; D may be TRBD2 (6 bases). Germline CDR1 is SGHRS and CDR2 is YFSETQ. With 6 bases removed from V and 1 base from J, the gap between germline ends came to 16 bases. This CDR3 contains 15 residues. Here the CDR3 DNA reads TGCGCCAGCACCAGGCGGCTAGCGAGCCAAGAGACCCAGTACTTC. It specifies CASTRRLASQETQYF.

CDR3 sequence reads: CASGSVGRDTLHTEAFF. The CDR3 DNA sequence: TGTGCTAGTGGTTCCGTAGGGAGGGATACACTTCACACTGAAGCTTTCTTT. This chain connects TRBV12-5 to TRBJ1-1, with no clear D. The CDR3 totals 17 residues. Germline V gives CDR1 LGHNT, CDR2 FRNRAP. Deletions cut 4 bases from V and 3 bases from J, with 21 bases between.

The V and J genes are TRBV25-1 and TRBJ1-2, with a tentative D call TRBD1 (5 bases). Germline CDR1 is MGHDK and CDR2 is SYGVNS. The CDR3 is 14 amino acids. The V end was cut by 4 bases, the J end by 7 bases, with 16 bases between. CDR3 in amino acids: CASSGRGGAGGYTF. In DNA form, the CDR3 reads TGTGCCAGCAGTGGCCGCGGCGGGGCCGGTGGCTACACCTTC.

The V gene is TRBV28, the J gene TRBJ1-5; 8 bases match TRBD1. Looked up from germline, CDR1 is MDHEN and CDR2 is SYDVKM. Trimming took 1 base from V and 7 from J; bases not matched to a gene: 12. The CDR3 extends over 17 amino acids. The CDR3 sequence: CASSLLGDRRVKQPQHF. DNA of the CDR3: TGTGCCAGCAGTTTATTAGGGGACAGGAGGGTGAAGCAGCCCCAGCATTTT.

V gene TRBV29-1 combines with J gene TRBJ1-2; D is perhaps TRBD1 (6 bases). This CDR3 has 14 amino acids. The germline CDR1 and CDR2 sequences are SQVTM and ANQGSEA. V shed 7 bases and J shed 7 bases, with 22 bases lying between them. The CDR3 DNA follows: TGCAGCGCCCTTACGGACAGCCTTCCTAGTGGCTACACCTTC. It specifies CSALTDSLPSGYTF.

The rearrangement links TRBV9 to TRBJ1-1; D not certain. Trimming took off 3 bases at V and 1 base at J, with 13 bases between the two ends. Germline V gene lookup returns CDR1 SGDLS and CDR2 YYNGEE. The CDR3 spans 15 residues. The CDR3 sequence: CASSAAGSPNTEAFF. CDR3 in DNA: TGTGCCAGCAGCGCAGCCGGTTCTCCGAACACTGAAGCTTTCTTT.

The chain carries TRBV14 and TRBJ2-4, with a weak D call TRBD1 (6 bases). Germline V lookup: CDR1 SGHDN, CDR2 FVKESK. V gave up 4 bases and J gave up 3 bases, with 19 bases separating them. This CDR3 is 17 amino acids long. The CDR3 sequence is CASSPPGVPWVKNIQYF. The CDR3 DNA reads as TGTGCCAGCAGCCCACCAGGGGTCCCGTGGGTCAAAAACATTCAGTACTTC.

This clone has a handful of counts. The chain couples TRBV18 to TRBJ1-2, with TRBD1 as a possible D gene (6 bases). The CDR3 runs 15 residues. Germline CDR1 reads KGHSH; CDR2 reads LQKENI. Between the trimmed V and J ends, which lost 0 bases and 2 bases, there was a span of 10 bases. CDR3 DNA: TGTGCCAGCTCACCACCGGGACAACCGAACTATGGCTACACCTTC. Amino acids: CASSPPGQPNYGYTF.

CDR3 amino acids: CASSVVRTGTDTQYF. The CDR3 bases are TGTGCCAGCAGTGTAGTGAGGACAGGCACAGATACGCAGTATTTT. The gene calls are TRBV6-1 and TRBJ2-3; TRBD1 might be the D (6 bases). The V gene's germline CDR1 is MNHNS and CDR2 SASEGT. The ends were cut back, 4 bases at V and 1 base at J, with 12 bases in the middle. CDR3 length: 15 residues.

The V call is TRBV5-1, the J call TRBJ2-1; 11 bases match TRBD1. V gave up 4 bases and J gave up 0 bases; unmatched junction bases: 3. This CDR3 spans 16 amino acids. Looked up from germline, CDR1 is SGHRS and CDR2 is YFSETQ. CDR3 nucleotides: TGCGCCAGCAGCGAAGGGACAGGGGGCTCCTACAATGAGCAGTTCTTC. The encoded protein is CASSEGTGGSYNEQFF.

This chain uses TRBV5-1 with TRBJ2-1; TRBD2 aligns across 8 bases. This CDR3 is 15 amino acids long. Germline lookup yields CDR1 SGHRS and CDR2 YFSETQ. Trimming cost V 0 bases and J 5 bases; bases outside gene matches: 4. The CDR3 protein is CASSLGSGINNEQFF. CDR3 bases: TGCGCCAGCAGCTTGGGTAGCGGGATAAACAATGAGCAGTTCTTC.

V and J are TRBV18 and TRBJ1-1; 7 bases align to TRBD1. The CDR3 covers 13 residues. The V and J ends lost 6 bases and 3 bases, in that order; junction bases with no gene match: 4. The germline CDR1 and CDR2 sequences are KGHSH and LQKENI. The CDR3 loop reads CASSYRGDTEAFF. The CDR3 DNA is TGTGCCAGCTCTTACAGGGGCGACACTGAAGCTTTCTTT.

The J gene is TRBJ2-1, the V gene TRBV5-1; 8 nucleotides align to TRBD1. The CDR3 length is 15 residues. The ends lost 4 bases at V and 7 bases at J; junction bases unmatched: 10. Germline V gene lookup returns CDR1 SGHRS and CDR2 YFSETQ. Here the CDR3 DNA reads TGCGCCAGCAGCGGAAGCCAGGGGGCAACGAATGAGCAGTTCTTC. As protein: CASSGSQGATNEQFF.

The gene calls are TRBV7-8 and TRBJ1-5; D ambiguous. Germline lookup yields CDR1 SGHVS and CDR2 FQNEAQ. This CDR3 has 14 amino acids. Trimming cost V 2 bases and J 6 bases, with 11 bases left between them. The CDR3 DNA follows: TGTGCCAGCAGCTTACGCCCGGTGGGTCAGCCCCAGCATTTT. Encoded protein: CASSLRPVGQPQHF. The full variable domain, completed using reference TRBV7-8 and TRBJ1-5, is GAGVSQSPRYKVAKRGQDVALRCDPISGHVSLFWYQQALGQGPEFLTYFQNEAQLDKSGLPSDRFFAERPEGSVSTLKIQRTQQEDSAVYLCASSLRPVGQPQHFGDGTRLSIL.

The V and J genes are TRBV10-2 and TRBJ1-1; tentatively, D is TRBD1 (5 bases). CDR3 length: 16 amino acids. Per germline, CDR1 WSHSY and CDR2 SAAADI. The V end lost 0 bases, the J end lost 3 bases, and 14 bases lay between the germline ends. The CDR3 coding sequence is TGCGCCAGCAGTGAGTCGATCGGGGCAGGGTACACTGAAGCTTTCTTT. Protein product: CASSESIGAGYTEAFF.